Following are 31 T cell receptor beta chains from one sample sequenced in a study of a mutant IDH1 vaccine in newly diagnosed glioma. No antigen is known for these receptors. Described time point: week 47, end of study. A single vaccine dose contained 300 ug of mutant IDH1 20-mer peptide, and topical imiquimod was used with it. Assay used: immunoSEQ multiplex PCR; TCRdb lists only in-frame clones, some missing. The profile covers around 23,000 clones, with approximately 88% appearing a single time and 2.8% taken by the ten largest. This sample comprised PBMCs, obtained from a glioma patient whose treatment included an IDH1 peptide vaccine. These receptors all stem from a middle-aged man with glioma.

The chain employs TRBV5-5 and TRBJ1-1, with D unclear. The germline V and J ends were trimmed by 2 bases and 4 bases, with 15 bases remaining between them. This CDR3 is built from 15 residues. CDR1 SGHKS and CDR2 YYEKEE come from the germline V gene (reference sequence). The CDR3 is CASSLSTAQSTEAFF. CDR3 bases: TGTGCCAGCAGCTTATCGACCGCCCAGTCCACTGAAGCTTTCTTT.

The rearrangement links TRBV7-9 to TRBJ2-1, with 7 bases matching TRBD2. CDR3 length: 15 residues. Germline assignment: CDR1 SEHNR and CDR2 FQNEAQ (reference sequence). Unmatched junction bases numbered 9, after V lost 2 bases and J lost 8 bases. The CDR3 protein is CASSLWVGGIDEQFF. The CDR3 bases are TGTGCCAGCAGCTTATGGGTGGGAGGGATCGATGAGCAGTTCTTC.

The chain employs TRBV6-6 and TRBJ1-1; the match to TRBD1 covers 9 bases. Germline lookup yields CDR1 MNHNY and CDR2 SVGAGI (reference sequence). This CDR3 has 16 amino acids. With V trimmed by 6 bases and J by 3 bases, 11 bases remained unmatched. In nucleotides, the CDR3 is TGTGCCAGCAGCCGGGGACAGGGATTTGTCGACACTGAAGCTTTCTTT. Its translation: CASSRGQGFVDTEAFF.

This chain links TRBV5-4 with TRBJ2-3; possible D gene TRBD2, 5 bases. The V and J ends lost 3 bases and 6 bases respectively, with 17 bases between them. This CDR3 contains 15 residues. CDR1 and CDR2 (germline): SGHNT, YYREEE (reference sequence). The CDR3 DNA reads as TGTGCCAGCAGCTCGCTAGCTGCCCTGGCCGATACGCAGTATTTT. Translating it yields CASSSLAALADTQYF.

This clone was observed a single time. The J gene is TRBJ2-3, the V gene TRBV6-5, with D possibly being TRBD2 (5 bases). Looked up from germline, CDR1 is MNHEY and CDR2 is SVGAGI. This CDR3 is 16 amino acids long. V was clipped by 0 bases and J by 2 bases, with 12 bases between them. CDR3 residues: CASSYSSGPITDTQYF. The CDR3 nucleotides read TGTGCCAGCAGTTACTCCAGCGGACCGATCACAGATACGCAGTATTTT.

The chain employs TRBV6-1 and TRBJ1-1; D possibly corresponds to TRBD1 (5 bases). V was clipped by 7 bases and J by 7 bases, with 19 bases between them. This CDR3 has 14 residues. In germline, CDR1 is MNHNS, CDR2 SASEGT. CDR3 in amino acids: CASTLQPRDGEAFF. For the CDR3, the DNA is TGTGCCAGCACCCTCCAACCACGGGACGGTGAAGCTTTCTTT.

This rearrangement joins TRBV18 to TRBJ1-2; 8 bases map to TRBD1. The germline V gene encodes CDR1 KGHSH and CDR2 LQKENI. V lost 5 bases to trimming and J lost 3 bases; unmatched junction nucleotides: 2. The CDR3 spans 13 residues. CDR3 in DNA: TGTGCCAGCTCAGAGGACAGGGACTATGGCTACACCTTC. Encoded protein: CASSEDRDYGYTF.

The chain links TRBV19 to TRBJ2-7; the match to TRBD2 covers 8 bases. The CDR3 is 15 residues long. The V gene end was trimmed by 4 bases and the J gene end by 1 base; junction bases not matched to a gene: 6. Germline values: CDR1 LNHDA, CDR2 SQIVND (reference sequence). Here the CDR3 reads CASSSSGGPSYEQYF. The CDR3 nucleotides are TGTGCCAGTAGTAGCTCGGGGGGGCCATCCTACGAGCAGTACTTC.

The V and J genes are TRBV4-3 and TRBJ2-1, with D unclear. Germline V gene lookup returns CDR1 LGHNA and CDR2 YSLEER. Trimming stripped 0 bases from V and 8 bases from J, with 11 bases between. The CDR3 consists of 14 residues. This CDR3 is CASSQEARWHEQFF. CDR3 coding DNA: TGCGCCAGCAGCCAAGAGGCTAGGTGGCATGAGCAGTTCTTC.

The V and J genes are TRBV20-1 and TRBJ2-5; no firm D call. The CDR3 is 10 amino acids. V gave up 5 bases and J gave up 4 bases, with 5 bases separating them. Germline V gene lookup returns CDR1 DFQATT and CDR2 SNEGSKA (reference sequence). The CDR3 protein is CSAARETQYF. The DNA for the CDR3 is TGCAGTGCTGCTAGAGAGACCCAGTACTTC.

This clone has just a few counts. This sequence joins TRBV6-5 and TRBJ1-1; unclear D gene. The germline gives CDR1 MNHEY, CDR2 SVGAGI. The CDR3 is 14 residues long. Trimming took 6 bases from V and 4 from J, leaving 15 bases between them. This CDR3 is CASSLWEGSTEAFF. The CDR3 bases are TGTGCCAGCAGCCTCTGGGAGGGATCCACTGAAGCTTTCTTT.

As DNA, the CDR3 is TGTGCCAGCAGCCCCACCCTCGTGGGGAGCACTGAAGCTTTCTTT. It encodes CASSPTLVGSTEAFF. The chain links TRBV7-9 to TRBJ1-1; D gene unclear. Germline CDR1 is SEHNR and CDR2 is FQNEAQ (reference sequence). V gave up 5 bases and J gave up 4 bases, with 17 bases separating them. This CDR3 contains 15 residues.

V and J are TRBV27 and TRBJ2-7; D is possibly TRBD1 (5 bases). V lost 0 bases, J lost 1 base, and 13 bases lay in between. This CDR3 spans 16 amino acids. Germline V lookup: CDR1 MNHEY, CDR2 SMNVEV (reference sequence). For the CDR3, the DNA is TGTGCCAGCAGTTTATCGGTCAGGGATAAGTCCTACGAGCAGTACTTC. Protein: CASSLSVRDKSYEQYF.

This sequence joins TRBV27 and TRBJ2-7; 8 bases agree with TRBD2. The V gene's germline CDR1 is MNHEY and CDR2 SMNVEV (reference sequence). There are 15 residues in the CDR3. V was clipped by 7 bases and J by 4 bases; unmatched bases: 12. CDR3 loop: CASTTSGPSSYEQYF. The CDR3 DNA follows: TGTGCCAGCACCACTAGCGGCCCCTCATCTTACGAGCAGTACTTC.

The rearrangement joins TRBV9 to TRBJ2-1, with 9 bases identical to TRBD2. V lost 3 bases, J lost 6 bases, and 16 bases stayed unmatched. This CDR3 contains 18 residues. In germline, CDR1 is SGDLS, CDR2 YYNGEE. The CDR3 sequence: CASSGGHPRTSEANEQFF. CDR3 DNA: TGTGCCAGCAGCGGGGGACACCCTCGGACTAGCGAGGCCAATGAGCAGTTCTTC.

CDR3 residues: CAVPWDGRGYTF. Written as DNA, the CDR3 is TGTGCCGTCCCCTGGGACGGACGGGGCTACACCTTC. V usage is TRBV2 and J usage is TRBJ1-2, with a possible D match to TRBD1 (5 bases). The V end lost 11 bases, the J end lost 8 bases, and 18 bases lay between the germline ends. The CDR3 has 12 amino acids. Per the germline V gene, CDR1 is SNHLY and CDR2 is FYNNEI.

This chain connects TRBV11-2 to TRBJ2-7; D is unclear. Trimming removed 3 bases from V and 2 bases from J, with 11 bases in between. The CDR3 has 14 amino acids. Germline assignment: CDR1 SGHAT and CDR2 FQNNGV. The CDR3 nucleotides are TGTGCCAGCAGCTTGTGGCTAGAACCCTACGAGCAGTACTTC. Protein product: CASSLWLEPYEQYF.

The gene calls are TRBV9 and TRBJ2-3; 8 nucleotides agree with TRBD2. Trimming took 1 base from V and 5 from J; bases not matched to a gene: 6. Per the germline V gene, CDR1 is SGDLS and CDR2 is YYNGEE. This CDR3 is 15 amino acids long. CDR3 bases: TGTGCCAGCAGCGTATCTAGCGGGCGCATAGATACGCAGTATTTT. Translated: CASSVSSGRIDTQYF.

The chain couples TRBV7-8 to TRBJ1-2; D is possibly TRBD1 (6 bases). CDR1 SGHVS and CDR2 FQNEAQ come from the germline V gene. The CDR3 is made up of 15 amino acids. V lost 8 bases and J 7 bases, leaving 23 bases between the germline ends. CDR3 nucleotide sequence: TGTGCCAGCCTTGCTTCGCGGGGGCGCGTTAGTGGCTACACCTTC. Protein: CASLASRGRVSGYTF.

This clone was recorded once. The rearrangement joins TRBV5-4 to TRBJ1-2; 8 nucleotides match TRBD1. Germline values: CDR1 SGHNT, CDR2 YYREEE (reference sequence). V shed 0 bases and J 4 bases; nucleotides not matched to a gene: 5. The length of the CDR3 is 15 residues. The CDR3 region is CASSLAGGGSYGYTF. The CDR3 bases are TGTGCCAGCAGCTTGGCAGGGGGCGGTTCCTATGGCTACACCTTC.

The chain employs TRBV4-3 and TRBJ2-1; the match to TRBD2 covers 7 bases. CDR1 is LGHNA and CDR2 is YSLEER in the germline V gene. V gave up 0 bases and J gave up 10 bases; unmatched junction bases: 9. The CDR3 contains 15 residues. For the CDR3, the DNA is TGCGCCAGCAGCCAAGAGGGTGGGTGGGGAGGGGAGCAGTTCTTC. Translated: CASSQEGGWGGEQFF.

The CDR3 nucleotides are TGTGCCAGCAGCCTAGCGGAGTACGAGCAGTACTTC. This translates into CASSLAEYEQYF. The J gene is TRBJ2-7, the V gene TRBV11-2, with 7 bases matching TRBD2. CDR3 size: 12 residues. CDR1 and CDR2 (germline): SGHAT, FQNNGV. The ends lost 5 bases at V and 4 bases at J; junction bases unmatched: 2.

J is TRBJ1-1 and V is TRBV4-3; unclear D gene. This CDR3 spans 14 amino acids. Trimming took off 0 bases at V and 6 bases at J, with 11 bases between the two ends. Germline assignment: CDR1 LGHNA and CDR2 YSLEER. The CDR3 loop reads CASSQEILDAEAFF. The CDR3 nucleotides read TGCGCCAGCAGCCAAGAAATACTCGACGCTGAAGCTTTCTTT.

The V and J genes are TRBV4-1 and TRBJ2-1, with 11 positions matching TRBD2. This CDR3 has 15 amino acids. Germline V gene lookup returns CDR1 MGHRA and CDR2 YSYEKL. The V and J ends lost 2 bases and 8 bases, in that order; junction bases with no gene match: 5. CDR3 sequence reads: CASSQTSGSQYEQFF. The CDR3 bases are TGCGCCAGCAGCCAAACTAGCGGGAGTCAGTATGAGCAGTTCTTC.

The chain couples TRBV5-1 to TRBJ2-1; 10 nucleotides align to TRBD2. The CDR3 has 14 amino acids. The V segment lost 5 bases and the J segment 10 bases; nucleotides outside the gene matches: 9. Germline-derived CDR1 and CDR2 are SGHRS and YFSETQ. CDR3 coding DNA: TGCGCCAGCAGTTTCAGCGGGAGGGAAGGGGAGCAGTTCTTC. It yields the protein CASSFSGREGEQFF.

The genes are TRBV14 and TRBJ2-3; no firm D call. The germline CDR1 and CDR2 sequences are SGHDN and FVKESK. Trimming stripped 4 bases from V and 6 bases from J, with 8 bases between. This CDR3 contains 12 residues. CDR3 loop: CASSPKGDTQYF. The DNA for the CDR3 is TGTGCCAGCAGCCCAAAAGGGGATACGCAGTATTTT.

The chain employs TRBV21-1 and TRBJ1-1. TRBV21-1 corresponds to a pseudogene. CDR3 length equals 15 residues. CDR3 amino acids: CASTDPGTENTEAFF. The CDR3 DNA sequence: TGTGCCAGCACCGATCCCGGGACTGAGAACACTGAAGCTTTCTTT.

The chain is built from TRBV10-3 and TRBJ1-1; D possibly corresponds to TRBD1 (5 bases). Germline values: CDR1 ENHRY, CDR2 SYGVKD. The CDR3 totals 14 residues. Trimming pared 5 bases from V and 0 bases from J, leaving 10 bases between. CDR3 in amino acids: CAISRGGVNTEAFF. CDR3 DNA sequence: TGTGCCATCAGTCGGGGGGGGGTGAACACTGAAGCTTTCTTT.

V is TRBV5-1 and J is TRBJ2-1; 7 nucleotides line up with TRBD1. Germline CDR1 and CDR2: SGHRS and YFSETQ. Trimming took 0 bases from V and 2 from J; bases not matched to a gene: 2. The CDR3 covers 15 residues. CDR3 amino acids: CASSLGQGAYNEQFF. CDR3 bases: TGCGCCAGCAGCTTGGGACAGGGAGCCTACAATGAGCAGTTCTTC.

The chain recombines TRBV4-2 with TRBJ1-3; D gene uncertain. V lost 0 bases and J 0 bases, leaving 15 bases between the germline ends. The CDR3 has 18 residues. Germline CDR1 and CDR2: LGHNA and YNFKEQ. The CDR3 region is CASSQDLRQPNSGNTIYF. The CDR3 DNA follows: TGTGCCAGCAGCCAAGACCTTCGACAACCAAACTCTGGAAACACCATATATTTT.

By frequency in the sample, this clone is medium-sized. For the CDR3, the DNA is TGCGCCAGCAGCCAAGGGATCAATCAGCCCCAGCATTTT. This translates into CASSQGINQPQHF. This chain uses TRBV4-1 with TRBJ1-5, with unresolved D. The V and J ends lost 1 base and 3 bases respectively, with 4 bases between them. The CDR3 length is 13 residues. Looked up from germline, CDR1 is MGHRA and CDR2 is YSYEKL.